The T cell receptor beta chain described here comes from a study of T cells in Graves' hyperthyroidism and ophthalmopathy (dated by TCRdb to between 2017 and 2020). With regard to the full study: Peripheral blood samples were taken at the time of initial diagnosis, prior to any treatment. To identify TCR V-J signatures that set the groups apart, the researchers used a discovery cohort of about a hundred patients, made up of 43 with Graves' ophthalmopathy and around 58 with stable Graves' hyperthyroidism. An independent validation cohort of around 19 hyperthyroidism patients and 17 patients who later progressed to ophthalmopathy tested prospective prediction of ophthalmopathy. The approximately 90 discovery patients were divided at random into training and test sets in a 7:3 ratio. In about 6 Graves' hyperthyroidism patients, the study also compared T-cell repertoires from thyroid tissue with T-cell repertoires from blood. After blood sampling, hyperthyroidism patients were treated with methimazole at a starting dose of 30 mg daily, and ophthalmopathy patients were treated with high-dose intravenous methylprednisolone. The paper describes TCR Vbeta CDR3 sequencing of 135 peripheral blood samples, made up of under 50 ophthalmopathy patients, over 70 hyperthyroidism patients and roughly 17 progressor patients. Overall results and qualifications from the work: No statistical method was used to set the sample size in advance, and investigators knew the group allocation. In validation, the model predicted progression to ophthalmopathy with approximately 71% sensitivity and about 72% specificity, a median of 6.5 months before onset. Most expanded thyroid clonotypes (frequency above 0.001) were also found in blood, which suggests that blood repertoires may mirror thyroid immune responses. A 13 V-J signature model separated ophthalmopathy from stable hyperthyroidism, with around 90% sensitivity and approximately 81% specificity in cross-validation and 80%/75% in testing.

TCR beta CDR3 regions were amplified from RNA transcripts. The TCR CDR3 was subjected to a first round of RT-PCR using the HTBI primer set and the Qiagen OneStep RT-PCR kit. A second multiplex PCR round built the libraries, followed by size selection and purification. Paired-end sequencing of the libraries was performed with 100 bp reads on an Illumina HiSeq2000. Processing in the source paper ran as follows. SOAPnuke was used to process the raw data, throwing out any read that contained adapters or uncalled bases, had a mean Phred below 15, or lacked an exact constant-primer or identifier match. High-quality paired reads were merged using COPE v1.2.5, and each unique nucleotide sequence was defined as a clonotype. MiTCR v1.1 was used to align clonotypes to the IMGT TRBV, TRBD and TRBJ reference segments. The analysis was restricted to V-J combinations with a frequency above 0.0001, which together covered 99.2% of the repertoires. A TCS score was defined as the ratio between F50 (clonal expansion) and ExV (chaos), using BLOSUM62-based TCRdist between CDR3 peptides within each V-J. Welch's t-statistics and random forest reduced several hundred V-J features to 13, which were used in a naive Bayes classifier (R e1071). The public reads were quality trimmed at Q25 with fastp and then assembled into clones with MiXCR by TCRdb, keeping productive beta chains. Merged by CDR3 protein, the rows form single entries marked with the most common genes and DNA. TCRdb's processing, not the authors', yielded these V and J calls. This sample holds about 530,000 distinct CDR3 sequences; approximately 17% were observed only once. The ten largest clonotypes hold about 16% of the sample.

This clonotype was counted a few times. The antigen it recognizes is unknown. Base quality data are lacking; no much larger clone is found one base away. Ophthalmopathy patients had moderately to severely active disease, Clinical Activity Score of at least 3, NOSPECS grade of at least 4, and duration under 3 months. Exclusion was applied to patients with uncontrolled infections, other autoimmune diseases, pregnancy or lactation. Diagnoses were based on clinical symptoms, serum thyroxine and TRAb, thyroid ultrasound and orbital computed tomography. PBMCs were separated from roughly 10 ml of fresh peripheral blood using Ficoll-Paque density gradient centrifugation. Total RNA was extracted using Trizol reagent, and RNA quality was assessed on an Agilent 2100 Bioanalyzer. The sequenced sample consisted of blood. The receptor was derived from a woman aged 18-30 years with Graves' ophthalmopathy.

The CDR3: CASSLAHPRINNSPLHF. The DNA reads as follows: TGTGCCAGCAGTTTGGCCCACCCCAGGATTAATAATTCACCCCTCCACTTT. The chain links TRBV28 with TRBJ1-6, with no reliable assignment of the D segment. Taken from the germline V gene, the CDR1 and CDR2 loops are MDHEN and SYDVKM. The CDR3 numbers 17 residues from cysteine through phenylalanine. Here the CDR3 DNA is all that survives: 51 bases in frame from base 1. V is clipped by 3 bases and J by 5 bases, and the sequence between their germline boundaries is 17 bases long.